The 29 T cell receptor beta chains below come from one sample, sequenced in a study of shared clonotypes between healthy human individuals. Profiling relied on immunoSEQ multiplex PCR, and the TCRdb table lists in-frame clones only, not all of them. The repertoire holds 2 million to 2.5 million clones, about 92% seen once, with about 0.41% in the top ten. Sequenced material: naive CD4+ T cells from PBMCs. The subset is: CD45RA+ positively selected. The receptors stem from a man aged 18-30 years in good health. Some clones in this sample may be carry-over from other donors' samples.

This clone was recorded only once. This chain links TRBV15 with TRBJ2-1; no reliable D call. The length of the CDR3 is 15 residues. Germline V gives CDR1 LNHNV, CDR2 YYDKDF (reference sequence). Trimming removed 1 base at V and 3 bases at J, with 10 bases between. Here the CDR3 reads CATSRGLGIYNEQFF. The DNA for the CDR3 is TGTGCCACCAGCAGAGGCCTAGGAATCTACAATGAGCAGTTCTTC.

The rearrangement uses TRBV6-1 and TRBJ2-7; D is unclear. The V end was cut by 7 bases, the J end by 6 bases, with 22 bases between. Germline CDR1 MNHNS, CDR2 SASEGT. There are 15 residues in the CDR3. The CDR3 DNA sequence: TGTGCCAGCACCGAAGCTCACTTTTTTCGGGTCGAGCAGTACTTC. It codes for CASTEAHFFRVEQYF.

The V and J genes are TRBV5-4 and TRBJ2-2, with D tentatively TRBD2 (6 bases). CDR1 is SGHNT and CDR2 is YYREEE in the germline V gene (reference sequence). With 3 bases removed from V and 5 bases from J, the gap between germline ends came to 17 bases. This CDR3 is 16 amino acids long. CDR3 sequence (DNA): TGTGCCAGCAGCTCGCCGGGACTTAGGGGAACCGGGGAGCTGTTTTTT. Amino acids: CASSSPGLRGTGELFF. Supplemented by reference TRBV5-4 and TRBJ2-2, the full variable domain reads ETGVTQSPTHLIKTRGQQVTLRCSSQSGHNTVSWYQQALGQGPQFIFQYYREEENGRGNFPPRFSGLQFPNYSSELNVNALELDDSALYLCASSSPGLRGTGELFFGEGSRLTVL.

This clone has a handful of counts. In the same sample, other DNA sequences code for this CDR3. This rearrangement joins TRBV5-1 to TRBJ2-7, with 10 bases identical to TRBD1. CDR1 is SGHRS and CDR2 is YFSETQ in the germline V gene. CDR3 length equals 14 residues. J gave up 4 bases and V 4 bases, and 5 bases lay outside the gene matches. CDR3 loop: CASSSGTGAYEQYF. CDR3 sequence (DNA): TGCGCCAGCAGCAGCGGGACAGGGGCATACGAGCAGTACTTC.

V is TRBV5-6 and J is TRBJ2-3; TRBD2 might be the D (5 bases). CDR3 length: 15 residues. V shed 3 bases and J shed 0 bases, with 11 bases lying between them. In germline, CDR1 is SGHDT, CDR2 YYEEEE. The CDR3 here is CASSSRTPSTDTQYF. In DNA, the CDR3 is TGTGCCAGCAGCTCCCGGACTCCGAGCACAGATACGCAGTATTTT. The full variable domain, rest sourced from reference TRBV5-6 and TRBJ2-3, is DAGVTQSPTHLIKTRGQQVTLRCSPKSGHDTVSWYQQALGQGPQFIFQYYEEEERQRGNFPDRFSGHQFPNYSSELNVNALLLGDSALYLCASSSRTPSTDTQYFGPGTRLTVL.

The CDR3 spells CASSRGGNEQFF. The DNA for the CDR3 is TGCGCCAGCAGCCGGGGGGGCAATGAGCAGTTCTTC. The rearrangement uses TRBV4-3 and TRBJ2-1, with 7 bases lining up with TRBD2. V lost 4 bases to trimming and J lost 6 bases; unmatched junction nucleotides: 0. The germline CDR1 and CDR2 sequences are LGHNA and YSLEER. This CDR3 spans 12 amino acids.

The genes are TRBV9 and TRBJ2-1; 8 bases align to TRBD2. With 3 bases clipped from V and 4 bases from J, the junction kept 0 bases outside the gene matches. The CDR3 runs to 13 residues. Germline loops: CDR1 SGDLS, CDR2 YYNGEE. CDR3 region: CASSASGYNEQFF. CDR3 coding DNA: TGTGCCAGCAGCGCTAGCGGGTACAATGAGCAGTTCTTC.

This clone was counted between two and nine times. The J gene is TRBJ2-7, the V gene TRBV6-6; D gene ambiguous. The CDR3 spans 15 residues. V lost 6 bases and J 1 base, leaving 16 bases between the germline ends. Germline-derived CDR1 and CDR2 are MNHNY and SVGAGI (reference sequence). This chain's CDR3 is CASSYRARESYEQYF. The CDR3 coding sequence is TGTGCCAGCAGCTACCGGGCCAGAGAGTCCTACGAGCAGTACTTC.

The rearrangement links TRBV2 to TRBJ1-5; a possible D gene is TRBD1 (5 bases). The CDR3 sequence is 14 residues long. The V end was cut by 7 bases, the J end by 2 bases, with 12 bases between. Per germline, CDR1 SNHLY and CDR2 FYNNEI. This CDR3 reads CASTEQQGNQPQHF. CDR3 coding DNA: TGTGCCAGCACCGAGCAACAGGGCAATCAGCCCCAGCATTTT.

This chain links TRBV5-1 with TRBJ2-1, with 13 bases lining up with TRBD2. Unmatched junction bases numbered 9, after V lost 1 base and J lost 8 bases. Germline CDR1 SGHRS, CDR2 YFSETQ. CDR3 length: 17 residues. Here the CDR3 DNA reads TGCGCCAGCAGCTTGACTAGCGGGAGGGGTGCCGATGATGAGCAGTTCTTC. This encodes CASSLTSGRGADDEQFF.

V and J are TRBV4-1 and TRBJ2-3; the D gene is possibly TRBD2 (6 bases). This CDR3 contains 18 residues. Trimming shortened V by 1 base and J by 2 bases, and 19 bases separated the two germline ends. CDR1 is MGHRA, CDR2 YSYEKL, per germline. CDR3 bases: TGCGCCAGCAGCCAAGGATCATACTGGCGGGATGACACAGATACGCAGTATTTT. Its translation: CASSQGSYWRDDTDTQYF.

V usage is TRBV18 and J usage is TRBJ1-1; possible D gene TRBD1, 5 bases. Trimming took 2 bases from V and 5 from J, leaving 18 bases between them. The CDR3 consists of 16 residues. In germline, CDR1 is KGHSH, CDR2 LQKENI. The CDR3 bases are TGTGCCAGCTCACCAGGGACCGCCCGGATCGGGACTGAAGCTTTCTTT. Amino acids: CASSPGTARIGTEAFF.

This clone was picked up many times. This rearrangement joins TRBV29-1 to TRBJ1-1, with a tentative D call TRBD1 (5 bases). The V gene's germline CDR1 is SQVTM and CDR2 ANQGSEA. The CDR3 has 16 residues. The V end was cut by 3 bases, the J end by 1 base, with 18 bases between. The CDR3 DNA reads TGCAGCGTTGATCATCGGTGGGGGAGGGCGAACACTGAAGCTTTCTTT. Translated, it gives CSVDHRWGRANTEAFF.

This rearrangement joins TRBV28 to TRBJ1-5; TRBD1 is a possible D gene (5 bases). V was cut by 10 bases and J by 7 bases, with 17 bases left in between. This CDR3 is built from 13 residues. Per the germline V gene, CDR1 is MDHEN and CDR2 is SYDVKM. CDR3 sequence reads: CATAGGGWQPQHF. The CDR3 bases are TGTGCCACCGCCGGGGGAGGATGGCAGCCCCAGCATTTT.

Written as DNA, the CDR3 is TGTGCCAGTAGTATCGCAGGGATACGTACGCACAATGAGCAGTTCTTC. Translated, it gives CASSIAGIRTHNEQFF. The rearrangement uses TRBV19 and TRBJ2-1; a possible D gene is TRBD1 (5 bases). Trimming left V 3 bases short and J 5 bases short, with 17 bases between. The CDR3 spans 16 residues. The germline V gene has CDR1 LNHDA and CDR2 SQIVND (reference sequence).

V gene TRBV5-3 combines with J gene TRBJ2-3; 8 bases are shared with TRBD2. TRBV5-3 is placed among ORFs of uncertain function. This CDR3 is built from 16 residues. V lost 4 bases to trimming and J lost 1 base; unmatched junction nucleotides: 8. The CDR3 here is CARSLSGMTGTDTQYF. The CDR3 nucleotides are TGTGCCAGAAGCCTTAGCGGGATGACTGGCACAGATACGCAGTATTTT.

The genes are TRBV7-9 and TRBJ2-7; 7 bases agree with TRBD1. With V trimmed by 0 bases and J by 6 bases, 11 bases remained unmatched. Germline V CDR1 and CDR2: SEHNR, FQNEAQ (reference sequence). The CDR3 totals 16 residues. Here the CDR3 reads CASSLASTGVVSEQYF. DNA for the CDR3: TGTGCCAGCAGCTTAGCCTCCACAGGGGTAGTCTCCGAGCAGTACTTC. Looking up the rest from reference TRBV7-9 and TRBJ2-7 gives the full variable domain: DTGVSQNPRHKITKRGQNVTFRCDPISEHNRLYWYRQTLGQGPEFLTYFQNEAQLEKSRLLSDRFSAERPKGSFSTLEIQRTEQGDSAMYLCASSLASTGVVSEQYFGPGTRLTVT.

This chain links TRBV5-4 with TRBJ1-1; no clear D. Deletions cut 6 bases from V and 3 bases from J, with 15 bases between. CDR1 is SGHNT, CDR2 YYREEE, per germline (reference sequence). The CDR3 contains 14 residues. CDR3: CASTRTRDDTEAFF. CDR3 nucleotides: TGTGCCAGCACTCGTACCCGGGATGACACTGAAGCTTTCTTT.

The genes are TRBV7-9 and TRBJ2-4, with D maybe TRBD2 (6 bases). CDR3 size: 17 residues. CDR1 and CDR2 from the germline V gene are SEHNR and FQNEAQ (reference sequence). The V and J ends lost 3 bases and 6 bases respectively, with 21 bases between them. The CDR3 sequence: CASSFGTRHSPGNIQYF. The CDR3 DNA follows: TGTGCCAGCAGCTTTGGGACTCGCCATTCTCCGGGAAACATTCAGTACTTC.

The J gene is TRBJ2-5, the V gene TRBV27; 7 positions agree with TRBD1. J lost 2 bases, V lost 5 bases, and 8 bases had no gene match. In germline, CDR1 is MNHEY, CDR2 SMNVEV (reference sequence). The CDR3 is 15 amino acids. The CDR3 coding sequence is TGTGCCAGCAGTCCAAGGACAGGCCGACAAGAGACCCAGTACTTC. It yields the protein CASSPRTGRQETQYF.

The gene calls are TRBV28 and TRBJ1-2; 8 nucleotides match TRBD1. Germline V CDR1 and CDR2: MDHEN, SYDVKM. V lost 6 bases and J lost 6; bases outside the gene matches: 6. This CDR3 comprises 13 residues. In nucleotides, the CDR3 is TGTGCCAGCAGCTCGGACAGGGCCCATGGCTACACCTTC. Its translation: CASSSDRAHGYTF.

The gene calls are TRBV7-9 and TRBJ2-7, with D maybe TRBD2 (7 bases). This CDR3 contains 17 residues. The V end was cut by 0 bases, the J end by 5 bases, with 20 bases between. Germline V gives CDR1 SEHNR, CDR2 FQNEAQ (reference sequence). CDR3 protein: CASSLAIAVDGGHEQYF. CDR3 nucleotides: TGTGCCAGCAGCTTAGCAATCGCTGTGGACGGGGGGCACGAGCAGTACTTC.

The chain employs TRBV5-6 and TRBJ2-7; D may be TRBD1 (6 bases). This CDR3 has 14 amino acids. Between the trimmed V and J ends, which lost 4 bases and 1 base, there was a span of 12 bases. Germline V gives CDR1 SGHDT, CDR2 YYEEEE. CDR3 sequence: CASSLPTGSYEQYF. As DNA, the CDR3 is TGTGCCAGCAGCCTTCCGACAGGATCCTACGAGCAGTACTTC.

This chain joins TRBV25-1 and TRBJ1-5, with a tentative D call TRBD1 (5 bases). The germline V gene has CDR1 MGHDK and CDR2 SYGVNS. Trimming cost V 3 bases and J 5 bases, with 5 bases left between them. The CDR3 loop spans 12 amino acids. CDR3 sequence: CASSDRDQPQHF. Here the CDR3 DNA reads TGTGCCAGCAGTGACAGGGATCAGCCCCAGCATTTT.

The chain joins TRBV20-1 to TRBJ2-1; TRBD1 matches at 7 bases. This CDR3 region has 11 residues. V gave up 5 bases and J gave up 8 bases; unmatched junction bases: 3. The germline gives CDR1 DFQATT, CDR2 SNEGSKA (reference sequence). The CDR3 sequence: CSAGQVDEQFF. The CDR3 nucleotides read TGCAGTGCTGGACAGGTGGATGAGCAGTTCTTC.

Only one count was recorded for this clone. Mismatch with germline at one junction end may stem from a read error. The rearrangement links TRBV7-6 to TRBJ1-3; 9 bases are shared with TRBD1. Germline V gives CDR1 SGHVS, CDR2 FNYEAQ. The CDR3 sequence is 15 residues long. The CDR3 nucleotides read TGTGCCAGCAGACCTAGGACAGGGGAAGGAAGCACCATATATTTT. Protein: CASRPRTGEGSTIYF.

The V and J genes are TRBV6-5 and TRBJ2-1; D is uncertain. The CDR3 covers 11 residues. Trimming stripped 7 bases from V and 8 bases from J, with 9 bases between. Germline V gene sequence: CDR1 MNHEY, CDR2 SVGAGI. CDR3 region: CASNYGDEQFF. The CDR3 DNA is TGTGCCAGCAATTATGGAGATGAGCAGTTCTTC.

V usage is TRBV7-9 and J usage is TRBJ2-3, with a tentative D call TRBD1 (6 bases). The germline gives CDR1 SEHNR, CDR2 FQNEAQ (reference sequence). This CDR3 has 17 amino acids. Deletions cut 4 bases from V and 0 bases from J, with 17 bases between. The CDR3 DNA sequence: TGTGCCAGCAGCTGGCGGCTTGGACAGACTAGCACAGATACGCAGTATTTT. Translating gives CASSWRLGQTSTDTQYF.

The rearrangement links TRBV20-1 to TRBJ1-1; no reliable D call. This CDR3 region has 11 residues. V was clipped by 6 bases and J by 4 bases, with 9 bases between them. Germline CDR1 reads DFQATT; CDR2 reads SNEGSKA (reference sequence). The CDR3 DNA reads TGCAGTGCAAAAGAAACCACTGAAGCTTTCTTT. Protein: CSAKETTEAFF.